These 5 T cell receptor beta chains originate from one sample sequenced in a study of OX40 agonist ivuxolimab in advanced cancers. Produced via immunoSEQ multiplex PCR; TCRdb's table is partial and in-frame only. Found here are 25,000 to 35,000 clones, approximately 89% of them singletons; the top ten hold roughly 10%. Material: CD4+ or CD8+ T cells sorted from blood, obtained in a trial of the OX40 agonist ivuxolimab. Receptors originate from an adult with an advanced solid tumor such as melanoma, head and neck, liver or kidney cancer.

The rearrangement joins TRBV28 to TRBJ2-7; no definite D call. V lost 3 bases, J lost 2 bases, and 5 bases lay in between. CDR1 MDHEN and CDR2 SYDVKM come from the germline V gene. The CDR3 has 12 residues. Here the CDR3 DNA reads TGTGCCAGCAGTTTCCCCACCTACGAGCAGTACTTC. Translation gives CASSFPTYEQYF.

This chain joins TRBV15 and TRBJ1-3; D might be TRBD1 (5 bases). CDR1 and CDR2 (germline): LNHNV, YYDKDF (reference sequence). The CDR3 totals 16 residues. The V gene lost 1 base and the J gene lost 1 base, with 11 bases spanning the gap. CDR3 in amino acids: CATSRVPGLSGNTIYF. In DNA form, the CDR3 reads TGTGCCACCAGCAGAGTCCCGGGACTGTCTGGAAACACCATATATTTT.

The genes are TRBV9 and TRBJ2-7; possibly TRBD1 or TRBD2 for D (6 bases each). From germline, CDR1 is SGDLS and CDR2 YYNGEE. The CDR3 length is 14 residues. Between the trimmed V and J ends, which lost 3 bases and 2 bases, there was a span of 12 bases. CDR3 coding DNA: TGTGCCAGCAGCGACGACGGGGGCACCTACGAGCAGTACTTC. This translates into CASSDDGGTYEQYF.

The chain links TRBV7-9 to TRBJ2-3; D gene unclear. Germline lookup yields CDR1 SEHNR and CDR2 FQNEAQ (reference sequence). V gave up 0 bases and J gave up 3 bases, with 16 bases separating them. The length of the CDR3 is 17 residues. In DNA form, the CDR3 reads TGTGCCAGCAGCTTAGCTCCCCTACGACGGGTTACAGATACGCAGTATTTT. This gives the protein CASSLAPLRRVTDTQYF.

V is TRBV7-9 and J is TRBJ1-1, with D unresolved. V lost 1 base and J lost 9, with 6 bases in between. This CDR3 spans 11 amino acids. Germline lookup yields CDR1 SEHNR and CDR2 FQNEAQ (reference sequence). The CDR3 protein is CASSLGVKAFF. The CDR3 coding sequence is TGTGCCAGCAGCTTAGGGGTAAAAGCTTTCTTT.